This T cell receptor beta chain was sequenced during a study of radiation and T cells in renal cell carcinoma. Study context: Nephrectomy followed 15 Gy stereotactic body radiation by 4 weeks. Notes on the study in general: Top tumor clonotypes rose in blood 2 weeks post-radiation, then contracted.

With 0 bases removed from V and 5 bases from J, the gap between germline ends came to 19 bases. This CDR3 has 17 residues. Germline V gives CDR1 SGHRS, CDR2 YFSETQ. With respect to this clone: Antigen: not known.

The assay was immunoSEQ multiplex PCR, and TCRdb's table has in-frame clones only and misses some. The sample has some 100,000 clones, 70% to 85% seen once. Sample time point: baseline pretreatment blood. Sample treatment: 15 Gy SBRT to primary tumor, nephrectomy 4 weeks later. V usage is TRBV5-1 and J usage is TRBJ2-3, with TRBD2 as a possible D gene (5 bases). This sequence originates from a man between 60 and 75 years old with renal cell carcinoma. The specimen was blood, collected from a patient whose treatment included radiotherapy and nephrectomy. CDR3 sequence: CASSLGVGVLSGDTQYF. CDR3 coding DNA: TGCGCCAGCAGCTTGGGCGTGGGAGTGTTGTCAGGAGATACGCAGTATTTT.